Below, 32 T cell receptor beta chains from the same sample are listed, as sequenced in a study of CD8 T cells in Susac syndrome (dated by TCRdb to between 2018 and 2020). Library method: the immunoSEQ multiplex PCR assay. RNA was extracted using the RNeasy kit, and roughly 0.45 to 1 ug of the RNA was reverse transcribed with random hexamers. Starting from the raw public reads, TCRdb applied fastp trimming at Q25, assembled clones with MiXCR and retained in-frame beta chains. Duplicate CDR3 protein sequences are folded into a single record with the most common DNA and genes. This sample has some 97,000 distinct CDR3 sequences in its table, and around 96% of those were observed once. The ten largest account for 0.3% of the sample. Sequenced input: CD8+ T cells from PBMCs. These receptors were collected from a human donor with Susac syndrome.

This chain joins TRBV3-1 and TRBJ2-4; 7 nucleotides align to TRBD1. V dropped 0 bases and J dropped 6; count of bases not matched to a gene: 11. Germline CDR1 LGHDT, CDR2 YNNKEL (reference sequence). CDR3 length equals 17 residues. The CDR3 nucleotides read TGTGCCAGCAGCCAAGATCAGACAGGGATACCCTCAAACATTCAGTACTTC. Translation gives CASSQDQTGIPSNIQYF.

This rearrangement joins TRBV6-2 or TRBV6-3 to TRBJ1-2; D call uncertain. The ends were cut back, 7 bases at V and 4 bases at J, with 7 bases in the middle. Germline V gene lookup returns CDR1 MNHEY and CDR2 SVGEGT. The CDR3 has 11 residues. The chain's CDR3 is CASTDSYGYTF. The CDR3 DNA sequence: TGTGCCAGCACCGACTCCTATGGCTACACCTTC.

J is TRBJ2-1 and V is TRBV5-1, with no clear D. Per the germline V gene, CDR1 is SGHRS and CDR2 is YFSETQ. V was cut by 0 bases and J by 0 bases, with 10 bases left in between. The CDR3 sequence is 16 residues long. The CDR3 sequence: CASSLEAPSSYNEQFF. DNA for the CDR3: TGCGCCAGCAGCTTGGAAGCGCCGAGCTCCTACAATGAGCAGTTCTTC.

The J gene is TRBJ1-2, the V gene TRBV7-3; TRBD1 matches at 7 bases. CDR1 is SGHTA, CDR2 FQGTGA, per germline. The CDR3 totals 11 residues. The trim removed 9 bases at V and 4 bases at J, leaving 2 bases unmatched. The CDR3: CASQGVYGYTF. Written as DNA, the CDR3 is TGTGCCAGTCAGGGGGTCTATGGCTACACCTTC.

The chain joins TRBV5-1 to TRBJ1-1, with D perhaps TRBD1 (6 bases). This CDR3 is built from 14 residues. Trimming took 0 bases from V and 5 from J, leaving 11 bases between them. Germline V CDR1 and CDR2: SGHRS, YFSETQ. In nucleotides, the CDR3 is TGCGCCAGCAGCTTGGCCCAGGGGAAGACTGAAGCTTTCTTT. Protein: CASSLAQGKTEAFF.

The rearrangement links TRBV20-1 to TRBJ2-5; 10 bases are shared with TRBD2. This CDR3 contains 17 residues. Germline V gene sequence: CDR1 DFQATT, CDR2 SNEGSKA (reference sequence). CDR3 nucleotides: TGCAGCTTACCCGGACTAGCGGAGACGAACCCCTCTGAGACCCAGTACTTC. As protein: CSLPGLAETNPSETQYF.

The chain carries TRBV2 and TRBJ1-1; D uncertain. The CDR3 is 13 amino acids. The germline V gene encodes CDR1 SNHLY and CDR2 FYNNEI. Deletions cut 6 bases from V and 3 bases from J, with 11 bases between. The CDR3 sequence is CASRSSRDTEAFF. The CDR3 DNA follows: TGTGCCAGCAGATCTTCCCGGGACACTGAAGCTTTCTTT.

The CDR3: CASSLAPGEKLFF. Here the CDR3 DNA reads TGCGCCAGCAGCCTCGCCCCGGGTGAAAAACTGTTTTTT. This chain joins TRBV4-1 and TRBJ1-4; D uncertain. The CDR3 runs 13 residues. In germline, CDR1 is MGHRA, CDR2 YSYEKL. Trimming took off 4 bases at V and 7 bases at J, with 10 bases between the two ends.

The chain recombines TRBV15 with TRBJ1-4, with D possibly being TRBD1 (5 bases). This CDR3 is 16 amino acids long. Trimming removed 1 base at V and 8 bases at J, with 17 bases between. Germline V lookup: CDR1 LNHNV, CDR2 YYDKDF (reference sequence). As DNA, the CDR3 is TGTGCCACCAGCAGAGCGGTTAAGGGGACGGGAGAAAAACTGTTTTTT. This encodes CATSRAVKGTGEKLFF.

The chain joins TRBV27 to TRBJ1-5; D unclear. The germline V gene has CDR1 MNHEY and CDR2 SMNVEV (reference sequence). The CDR3 totals 14 residues. The V end lost 3 bases, the J end lost 0 bases, and 6 bases lay between the germline ends. In DNA form, the CDR3 reads TGTGCCAGCAGTTTCTCGAATAGCAATCAGCCCCAGCATTTT. Amino acid sequence: CASSFSNSNQPQHF.

In DNA form, the CDR3 reads TGCAGCGTCGCGGACAGGGGGAACGAGCAGTACTTC. Protein sequence: CSVADRGNEQYF. The chain is built from TRBV29-1 and TRBJ2-7, with TRBD1 identical over 10 bases. This CDR3 contains 12 residues. The germline CDR1 and CDR2 sequences are SQVTM and ANQGSEA. The V gene end was trimmed by 6 bases and the J gene end by 5 bases; junction bases not matched to a gene: 4.

This clonotype was recorded once. The chain combines TRBV6-1 with TRBJ2-7; 8 positions match TRBD1. CDR1 MNHNS and CDR2 SASEGT come from the germline V gene. CDR3 size: 14 residues. Unmatched junction bases numbered 2, after V lost 2 bases and J lost 2 bases. In DNA form, the CDR3 reads TGTGCCAGCAGTGAATTACAGGGGGCCTACGAGCAGTACTTC. It codes for CASSELQGAYEQYF.

The chain combines TRBV28 with TRBJ2-7; either TRBD1 or TRBD2 may fit D (6 bases each). The length of the CDR3 is 14 residues. Germline CDR1 and CDR2: MDHEN and SYDVKM. V lost 3 bases, J lost 7 bases, and 16 bases lay in between. CDR3 nucleotide sequence: TGTGCCAGCAGTTTTTTTCCGGGGGCCCGGGAGCAGTACTTC. Protein: CASSFFPGAREQYF.

The V gene is TRBV12-3 or TRBV12-4, the J gene TRBJ1-1; no definite D call. V shed 2 bases and J shed 0 bases, with 13 bases lying between them. The length of the CDR3 is 16 residues. CDR3 nucleotide sequence: TGTGCCAGCAGTTTAAATTTAGCAGCCTTGAACACTGAAGCTTTCTTT. Protein: CASSLNLAALNTEAFF.

This sequence joins TRBV7-7 and TRBJ2-5, with D perhaps matching TRBD1 or TRBD2 (5 bases each). Germline assignment: CDR1 SSHAT and CDR2 FNYEAQ (reference sequence). V was cut by 2 bases and J by 5 bases, with 15 bases left in between. The CDR3 totals 15 residues. In DNA, the CDR3 is TGTGCCAGCAGCTTAATGAGGGGTGCCCGCGAGACCCAGTACTTC. It is translated as CASSLMRGARETQYF.

The chain combines TRBV19 with TRBJ1-2, with D perhaps TRBD1 (6 bases). Germline CDR1 is LNHDA and CDR2 is SQIVND (reference sequence). The CDR3 runs to 15 residues. Trimming stripped 4 bases from V and 2 bases from J, with 14 bases between. CDR3 sequence reads: CASSTYRDTNYGYTF. DNA for the CDR3: TGTGCCAGTAGTACTTACCGGGACACCAACTATGGCTACACCTTC. Combining the CDR3 with reference TRBV19 and TRBJ1-2 gives the whole variable domain DGGITQSPKYLFRKEGQNVTLSCEQNLNHDAMYWYRQDPGQGLRLIYYSQIVNDFQKGDIAEGYSVSREKKESFPLTVTSAQKNPTAFYLCASSTYRDTNYGYTFGSGTRLTVV.

The chain combines TRBV20-1 with TRBJ1-5; D unclear. Germline V gene sequence: CDR1 DFQATT, CDR2 SNEGSKA (reference sequence). Trimming took off 1 base at V and 5 bases at J, with 9 bases between the two ends. The CDR3 length is 13 residues. CDR3 amino acids: CSARVTFDQPQHF. Here the CDR3 DNA reads TGCAGTGCTAGAGTGACCTTCGATCAGCCCCAGCATTTT.

The chain recombines TRBV20-1 with TRBJ2-7, with D maybe TRBD1 (6 bases). Germline-derived CDR1 and CDR2 are DFQATT and SNEGSKA (reference sequence). The CDR3 is 12 residues long. V was pared by 4 bases and J by 9 bases, with 16 bases between. The CDR3 nucleotides are TGCAGTGCTAATGAACAGGAAGGGGGGCAGTACTTC. It translates to CSANEQEGGQYF.

The chain carries TRBV27 and TRBJ1-5; D call uncertain. Germline CDR1 is MNHEY and CDR2 is SMNVEV (reference sequence). V was clipped by 0 bases and J by 6 bases, with 15 bases between them. This CDR3 comprises 16 residues. CDR3 in DNA: TGTGCCAGCAGTTTATCCCCTCCCTCAAGTTCTCAGCCCCAGCATTTT. It specifies CASSLSPPSSSQPQHF.

This clonotype was seen just once. The chain combines TRBV20-1 with TRBJ2-2; 14 bases match TRBD2. Germline V gives CDR1 DFQATT, CDR2 SNEGSKA (reference sequence). The CDR3 has 15 amino acids. With V trimmed by 5 bases and J by 7 bases, 6 bases remained unmatched. The DNA for the CDR3 is TGCAGTGCTCGGGGACTAGCGGGAGAGGTCGGGGAGCTGTTTTTT. Translating gives CSARGLAGEVGELFF.

The rearrangement links TRBV29-1 to TRBJ2-7; TRBD2 aligns across 9 bases. The CDR3 covers 13 residues. Germline V gives CDR1 SQVTM, CDR2 ANQGSEA. V dropped 7 bases and J dropped 3; count of bases not matched to a gene: 7. The CDR3 DNA follows: TGCAGCGCGGTGGGACTAGCTGGCTACGAGCAGTACTTC. Translating gives CSAVGLAGYEQYF.

The chain couples TRBV29-1 to TRBJ1-1; no definite D call. Germline assignment: CDR1 SQVTM and CDR2 ANQGSEA. The CDR3 extends over 11 amino acids. Trimming took off 5 bases at V and 5 bases at J, with 9 bases between the two ends. CDR3 sequence (DNA): TGCAGCGTTCTCGTGGGGACTGAAGCTTTCTTT. Translated: CSVLVGTEAFF.

The rearrangement links TRBV29-1 to TRBJ2-1; D remains unclear. The V gene lost 4 bases and the J gene lost 0 bases, with 4 bases spanning the gap. Germline CDR1 and CDR2: SQVTM and ANQGSEA. This CDR3 has 12 residues. The chain's CDR3 is CSVVSSYNEQFF. The CDR3 DNA is TGCAGCGTTGTTAGCTCCTACAATGAGCAGTTCTTC.

In its sample, this clonotype was seen once. The rearrangement joins TRBV27 to TRBJ2-5; possibly TRBD2 for D (5 bases). CDR3 size: 13 residues. Trimming removed 8 bases from V and 1 base from J, with 11 bases in between. The V gene's germline CDR1 is MNHEY and CDR2 SMNVEV (reference sequence). CDR3 DNA sequence: TGTGCCAGCGGGGTGCGGGTCCAAGAGACCCAGTACTTC. This sequence encodes CASGVRVQETQYF.

This chain links TRBV20-1 with TRBJ2-7, with unresolved D. Germline V gene sequence: CDR1 DFQATT, CDR2 SNEGSKA (reference sequence). The V gene lost 5 bases and the J gene lost 3 bases, with 11 bases spanning the gap. The CDR3 totals 12 residues. In DNA, the CDR3 is TGCAGTGCTGAACCCCATGGCTACGAGCAGTACTTC. Amino acids: CSAEPHGYEQYF.

This clonotype was counted once. The chain uses TRBV29-1 and TRBJ2-7; TRBD1 or TRBD2 may be the D gene (5 bases each). CDR3 length: 14 residues. V was cut by 1 base and J by 2 bases, with 12 bases left in between. In germline, CDR1 is SQVTM, CDR2 ANQGSEA. CDR3 coding DNA: TGCAGCGTTGAAGTCCGGGGACGGACCTACGAGCAGTACTTC. Its protein product is CSVEVRGRTYEQYF.

The V gene is TRBV4-2, the J gene TRBJ2-3; 9 positions match TRBD2. CDR3 size: 17 residues. J gave up 2 bases and V 0 bases, and 6 bases lay outside the gene matches. Germline CDR1 is LGHNA and CDR2 is YNFKEQ. The chain's CDR3 is CASSQDLSGGPTDTQYF. In DNA form, the CDR3 reads TGTGCCAGCAGCCAAGATCTTAGCGGGGGACCCACAGATACGCAGTATTTT.

V usage is TRBV5-1 and J usage is TRBJ2-1, with unresolved D. From germline, CDR1 is SGHRS and CDR2 YFSETQ. The CDR3 has 16 residues. The V end was cut by 2 bases, the J end by 3 bases, with 15 bases between. The CDR3, as DNA: TGCGCCAGCAGCTTTTCAGGTAATATGGGCTACAATGAGCAGTTCTTC. Residues: CASSFSGNMGYNEQFF.

The DNA for the CDR3 is TGCGCCAGCAGTGAGTCCGGACAGGGGACCGGGGAGCTGTTTTTT. It yields the protein CASSESGQGTGELFF. This rearrangement joins TRBV10-2 to TRBJ2-2, with 9 bases that match TRBD1. V dropped 0 bases and J dropped 5; count of bases not matched to a gene: 1. CDR1 is WSHSY, CDR2 SAAADI, per germline. The CDR3 totals 15 residues.

The V and J genes are TRBV3-1 and TRBJ1-1; tentative D call: TRBD1 (6 bases). Looked up from germline, CDR1 is LGHDT and CDR2 is YNNKEL (reference sequence). The CDR3 runs 15 residues. With 6 bases removed from V and 1 base from J, the gap between germline ends came to 15 bases. The CDR3 DNA follows: TGTGCCAGCAGTTATTCGGGGGCGCGGAACACTGAAGCTTTCTTT. It yields the protein CASSYSGARNTEAFF.

This chain uses TRBV24-1 with TRBJ1-1, with 8 bases lining up with TRBD1. The V gene's germline CDR1 is KGHDR and CDR2 SFDVKD. The V and J ends lost 3 bases and 11 bases, in that order; junction bases with no gene match: 4. CDR3 length: 12 residues. In nucleotides, the CDR3 is TGTGCCACCAGTGATGTGACAGGGGAGGCTTTCTTT. This encodes CATSDVTGEAFF.

This clonotype was seen more than once but under ten times. The chain joins TRBV11-2 to TRBJ2-3; D gene uncertain. The CDR3 spans 12 residues. Germline V CDR1 and CDR2: SGHAT, FQNNGV. The V end was cut by 4 bases, the J end by 2 bases, with 4 bases between. CDR3 residues: CASSSTTDTQYF. The DNA of the CDR3 is TGTGCCAGCAGCTCCACCACAGATACGCAGTATTTT.